This is a list of T cell receptor beta chains from one sample in a study of identifying expanded T cells in peripheral blood. TCRdb's table, derived via immunoSEQ multiplex PCR, lists solely in-frame clones and lacks some. The sample lists roughly 120,000 clones; around 89% were seen once. Sequencing was carried out using blood. These receptor sequences come from a person aged 18 to 70 in good health. CDR3s include the opening cysteine and the closing phenylalanine or tryptophan. D genes are given only for firm matches. Expanded clones are given a class, and other clones once, few, many or no size at all.

abundance	d_gene	v_gene	j_gene	CDR3aa	CDR3nt
-	TRBD1	TRBV27	TRBJ2-7	CASSFRQGTLHEQYF	TGTGCCAGCAGTTTCAGACAGGGAACTCTCCACGAGCAGTACTTC
-	-	TRBV7-9	TRBJ1-2	CASSLARDLANYGYTF	TGTGCCAGCAGCTTAGCCAGGGACCTTGCTAACTATGGCTACACCTTC
once	TRBD1	TRBV7-3	TRBJ1-2	CASSQTGFYGYTF	TGTGCCAGCAGTCAGACAGGGTTCTATGGCTACACCTTC
-	-	TRBV7-2	TRBJ1-1	CASSLRQLDTEAFF	TGTGCCAGCAGCTTAAGACAGTTAGACACTGAAGCTTTCTTT
-	-	TRBV7-3	TRBJ2-5	CASSLRGTGQETQYF	TGTGCCAGCAGCTTAAGGGGGACTGGGCAAGAGACCCAGTACTTC
large	-	TRBV7-8	TRBJ1-5	CASSLSEISNQPQHF	TGTGCCAGCAGCTTATCAGAAATTAGCAATCAGCCCCAGCATTTT
-	TRBD2	TRBV18	TRBJ2-5	CASSARRAAGAIETQYF	TGTGCCAGCTCAGCTCGCCGGGCAGCGGGAGCTATAGAGACCCAGTACTTC
-	-	TRBV28	TRBJ2-7	CASTALGYEQYF	TGTGCCAGCACTGCTCTGGGGTACGAGCAGTACTTC
-	-	TRBV7-3	TRBJ2-3	CASSSWSGGTDTQYF	TGTGCCAGCAGCTCATGGTCCGGGGGCACAGATACGCAGTATTTT
-	TRBD1	TRBV5-1	TRBJ2-7	CASSSTQGYEQYF	TGCGCCAGCAGCTCCACACAGGGGTACGAGCAGTACTTC
once	-	TRBV29-1	TRBJ2-7	CSGDFSYEQYF	TGCAGCGGGGACTTTTCCTACGAGCAGTACTTC
-	-	TRBV11-3	TRBJ1-1	CASSLRWATEAFF	TGTGCCAGCAGCTTACGGTGGGCCACTGAAGCTTTCTTT
-	-	TRBV19	TRBJ2-2	CASRPRGTTGELFF	TGTGCCAGTAGGCCCCGGGGGACCACCGGGGAGCTGTTTTTT
-	TRBD1	TRBV5-6	TRBJ2-1	CASSIQGGWNEQFF	TGTGCCAGCAGCATACAGGGGGGATGGAATGAGCAGTTCTTC
-	TRBD2	TRBV5-1	TRBJ2-7	CASSSGTSGSYEQYF	TGCGCCAGCAGCTCCGGTACTAGCGGGAGTTACGAGCAGTACTTC
-	TRBD2	TRBV7-3	TRBJ2-1	CASSLTGLAGPNEQFF	TGTGCCAGCAGCTTAACTGGCCTAGCGGGTCCAAATGAGCAGTTCTTC
-	TRBD1	TRBV7-8	TRBJ1-2	CASSRDRGYGYTF	TGTGCCAGCAGCCGGGACAGGGGTTATGGCTACACCTTC
-	-	TRBV27	TRBJ1-3	CASSPGGSGNTIYF	TGTGCCAGCAGTCCGGGGGGGTCTGGAAACACCATATATTTT
-	TRBD1	TRBV11-2	TRBJ1-2	CASSLALLRQGVNYGYTF	TGTGCCAGCAGCTTAGCCCTCCTTCGACAGGGGGTGAACTATGGCTACACCTTC
-	TRBD2	TRBV6-8	TRBJ2-5	CASSHPQPRSGILGQETQYF	TGTGCCAGCAGCCATCCCCAGCCCCGTAGCGGGATATTGGGCCAAGAGACCCAGTACTTC
-	-	TRBV5-1	TRBJ2-2	CASTGQQGTGELFF	TGCGCCAGCACCGGGCAGCAAGGGACCGGGGAGCTGTTTTTT
once	-	TRBV30	TRBJ1-3	CACSGNTIYF	TGTGCCTGTTCTGGAAACACCATATATTTT
-	-	TRBV10-3	TRBJ1-1	CASSSGRGNTEAFF	TGTGCCTCCTCCAGCGGGAGAGGGAACACTGAAGCTTTCTTT
-	-	TRBV30	TRBJ2-3	CAWSPGLTTDTQYF	TGTGCCTGGAGTCCGGGACTCACCACAGATACGCAGTATTTT
once	-	TRBV5-5	TRBJ2-7	CASSQLGLFDEQYF	TGTGCCAGCAGCCAGTTGGGTCTGTTTGACGAGCAGTACTTC
-	TRBD2	TRBV19	TRBJ2-1	CARAGTSGVSGYNEQFF	TGTGCCAGAGCCGGGACTAGCGGGGTATCCGGGTACAATGAGCAGTTCTTC
-	TRBD1	TRBV18	TRBJ2-7	CASSPPVGGATYEQYF	TGTGCCAGCTCACCACCGGTAGGGGGCGCGACCTACGAGCAGTACTTC
-	TRBD1	TRBV18	TRBJ1-3	CASSPRDRGYGNTIYF	TGTGCCAGCTCACCTCGGGACAGGGGGTATGGAAACACCATATATTTT
-	-	TRBV27	TRBJ1-1	CASSLGPSFEAFF	TGTGCCAGCAGTTTGGGGCCCAGCTTTGAAGCTTTCTTT
-	-	TRBV5-1	TRBJ2-1	CASRAGNEQFF	TGCGCCAGCCGAGCTGGAAATGAGCAGTTCTTC
-	-	TRBV5-6	TRBJ2-5	CASSSRRGFFGTQYF	TGTGCCAGCAGCTCTCGCAGGGGCTTTTTCGGGACCCAGTACTTC
-	TRBD2	TRBV6-1	TRBJ2-5	CASSGAGRSVTQYF	TGTGCCAGCAGTGGAGCGGGACGGTCAGTTACCCAGTACTTC
-	TRBD2	TRBV6-5	TRBJ2-1	CASSSPKAGVFNEQFF	TGTGCCAGCAGTTCCCCAAAAGCGGGAGTTTTCAATGAGCAGTTCTTC
-	TRBD1	TRBV5-6	TRBJ1-5	CASSSTGVSSNQPQHF	TGTGCCAGCAGCTCCACAGGGGTCTCAAGCAATCAGCCCCAGCATTTT
once	-	TRBV5-1	TRBJ2-2	CASTVRGTGELFF	TGCGCCAGCACCGTTCGGGGCACCGGGGAGCTGTTTTTT
few	-	TRBV19	TRBJ1-4	CASRPQGLDNEKLFF	TGTGCCAGTAGACCGCAGGGATTAGACAATGAAAAACTGTTTTTT
-	TRBD1	TRBV7-3	TRBJ1-6	CASSASRGNSPLHF	TGTGCCAGCAGCGCCTCCAGGGGGAATTCACCCCTCCACTTT
-	TRBD2	TRBV6-4	TRBJ2-5	CASSDDGGETQYF	TGTGCCAGCAGTGACGACGGGGGGGAGACCCAGTACTTC
-	TRBD1	TRBV18	TRBJ2-5	CASSPGTGTETQYF	TGTGCCAGCTCCCCCGGGACAGGGACGGAGACCCAGTACTTC
few	TRBD1	TRBV2	TRBJ1-1	CASRETGVNTEAFF	TGTGCCAGCAGGGAAACAGGGGTGAACACTGAAGCTTTCTTT
-	TRBD1	TRBV5-1	TRBJ2-7	CASSLSGTGVGEQYF	TGCGCCAGCAGCTTGTCCGGGACAGGGGTAGGCGAGCAGTACTTC
-	-	TRBV6-4	TRBJ1-4	CASSVGLFGEKLFF	TGTGCCAGCAGTGTTGGGTTATTCGGTGAAAAACTGTTTTTT
-	TRBD1	TRBV18	TRBJ2-2	CASSPGGQGATGELFF	TGTGCCAGCTCACCGGGAGGACAGGGTGCCACCGGGGAGCTGTTTTTT
-	-	TRBV6-5	TRBJ2-7	CASSPGPRQEQYF	TGTGCCAGCTCCCCAGGTCCCAGACAAGAGCAGTACTTC
-	-	TRBV6-6	TRBJ1-2	CASSPTSSYGYTF	TGTGCCAGCAGTCCGACTTCAAGCTATGGCTACACCTTC
-	TRBD1	TRBV10-1	TRBJ2-7	CAPNTWGGQGEQYF	TGCGCCCCCAATACATGGGGGGGACAGGGCGAGCAGTACTTC
-	-	TRBV9	TRBJ1-5	CASSVEGQNQPQHF	TGTGCCAGCAGCGTAGAGGGCCAAAATCAGCCCCAGCATTTT
-	TRBD1	TRBV19	TRBJ1-1	CASSGTATEAFF	TGTGCCAGTAGCGGGACAGCCACTGAAGCTTTCTTT
-	-	TRBV30	TRBJ2-3	CAWSSGRGTDTQYF	TGTGCCTGGAGTTCCGGACGGGGAACAGATACGCAGTATTTT
once	TRBD1	TRBV5-4	TRBJ2-6	CASSTGQGVSSGANVLTF	TGTGCCAGCAGCACGGGACAGGGGGTCTCCTCTGGGGCCAACGTCCTGACTTTC
-	-	TRBV5-1	TRBJ1-1	CASSLEGQQMNTEAFF	TGCGCCAGCAGCTTGGAAGGACAGCAAATGAACACTGAAGCTTTCTTT
-	-	TRBV7-9	TRBJ2-7	CASSLDGGRSEQYF	TGTGCCAGCAGCTTAGATGGAGGGAGGAGCGAGCAGTACTTC
-	-	TRBV9	TRBJ1-5	CASSPALSNQPQHF	TGTGCCAGCAGCCCGGCGTTAAGCAATCAGCCCCAGCATTTT
-	-	TRBV29-1	TRBJ2-7	CSAESGYEQYF	TGCAGCGCGGAATCTGGATACGAGCAGTACTTC
-	-	TRBV4-1	TRBJ1-3	CASSQGGAAGNTIYF	TGCGCCAGCAGCCAAGGGGGGGCGGCTGGAAACACCATATATTTT
-	TRBD1	TRBV19	TRBJ1-2	CASSRDRGLPYGYTF	TGTGCCAGTAGTAGGGACAGGGGGCTTCCCTACGGCTACACCTTC
-	-	TRBV27	TRBJ2-7	CASSQVGRGPSSYEQYF	TGTGCCAGCAGTCAGGTGGGGCGGGGACCGAGCTCCTACGAGCAGTACTTC
-	-	TRBV6-1	TRBJ1-1	CASSYQWNTEAFF	TGTGCCAGCAGTTATCAGTGGAACACTGAAGCTTTCTTT